This T cell receptor (beta chain) appears in the sequencing data of a study of cytomegalovirus exposure and HLA in healthy donors. Findings of the study overall: Some highly shared sequence variants likely arose as a pipeline artifact. Upon later analysis, TCR association rates were observed to vary by HLA locus, being highest for DRB1 and lowest for HLA-C. Using a false discovery rate of 0.05, a later analysis showed that roughly 16,000 TCR beta sequences were associated with HLA alleles.

With 60 Vbeta and 13 Jbeta primers, the PCR was carried out. In the original processing: In a later analysis, the count reached approximately 80 million unique TCR beta chains, with around 11 million shared. The data were produced by immunoSEQ multiplex PCR, yet TCRdb's version contains in-frame clones alone and is incomplete. V and J calls and clone size are as listed in that table; D and trimming were resolved from the DNA. This table has 150,000 to 200,000 clones, approximately 85% appearing once. Germline lookup yields CDR1 MNHNY and CDR2 SVGAGI (reference sequence). CDR3 length equals 15 residues. With 0 bases removed from V and 7 bases from J, the gap between germline ends came to 16 bases. A remark on this clone: The antigen is unknown.

This receptor was obtained from a young man in good health and CMV-seropositive. The rearrangement links TRBV6-6 to TRBJ2-7, with a possible D match to TRBD2 (6 bases). Sequencing input: PBMCs. This CDR3 is CASSYSPDSAGEQYF. CDR3 nucleotide sequence: TGTGCCAGCAGTTACTCTCCCGACAGTGCGGGGGAGCAGTACTTC.